The source of this TCR beta chain is a study of blood T cells in healthy people across ages. Findings and caveats of the study: Across samples, TCR beta diversity tracked strongly with naive T cell percentage.

The germline V gene encodes CDR1 LNHNV and CDR2 YYDKDF (reference sequence). The CDR3 is 15 amino acids. The ends lost 0 bases at V and 2 bases at J; junction bases unmatched: 1. Note on this clonotype: Its target is unknown.

Next came a second PCR, run for about 7 to 11 cycles, which used a sample-barcoded 5' primer along with a J-beta primer mix. A single record per CDR3 protein comes from TCRdb applying MiXCR to the 5' RACE reads. The table lists around 520,000 distinct CDR3 sequences, roughly a quarter of them singletons. These data were also reused for a study on T cells of mothers and their children.

This receptor was obtained from a boy aged 2-15 years in good health. The V call is TRBV15, the J call TRBJ2-7; 10 nucleotides match TRBD2. The sequenced sample consisted of blood. The DNA of the CDR3 is TGTGCCACCAGCAGAGATCTAGCGGGGGCCTACGAGCAGTACTTC. Protein sequence: CATSRDLAGAYEQYF.